The next 18 T cell receptor beta chains were all read from a single sample in a study of T cells in localized non-small cell lung cancer. The method was immunoSEQ multiplex PCR; TCRdb's version includes in-frame clones alone and lacks a portion of them. The data show 40,000 to 65,000 clones, around 87% seen once. Sequencing was performed on PBMCs, taken before any cancer treatment. The origin of the receptors is a female donor with stage II lung adenocarcinoma.

V gene TRBV7-2 combines with J gene TRBJ2-7; TRBD1 matches 12 bases. This CDR3 spans 19 amino acids. J gave up 4 bases and V 4 bases, and 17 bases lay outside the gene matches. The germline gives CDR1 SGHTA, CDR2 FQGNSA. CDR3 sequence: CASSYSSLGRDRGQYEQYF. CDR3 nucleotides: TGTGCCAGCAGCTACTCGTCCCTCGGCCGGGACAGGGGGCAATACGAGCAGTACTTC.

This clone came up once. The chain couples TRBV19 to TRBJ1-5, with D unresolved. The germline CDR1 and CDR2 sequences are LNHDA and SQIVND (reference sequence). The CDR3 is made up of 18 amino acids. V lost 3 bases, J lost 5 bases, and 23 bases lay in between. The CDR3 DNA sequence: TGTGCCAGTAGTATTTCCCGCCTACCCATTAACCCGGATCAGCCCCAGCATTTT. Translated: CASSISRLPINPDQPQHF.

V gene TRBV18 combines with J gene TRBJ1-1; D unresolved. Germline values: CDR1 KGHSH, CDR2 LQKENI. This CDR3 has 15 amino acids. Trimming took off 6 bases at V and 4 bases at J, with 18 bases between the two ends. CDR3 nucleotides: TGTGCCAGCTCTGGCCGGACTAAGGGATCCACTGAAGCTTTCTTT. Its protein is CASSGRTKGSTEAFF.

The sample holds a few counts of this clone. The chain uses TRBV5-8 and TRBJ2-1; D may be TRBD2 (5 bases). The germline V gene has CDR1 SGHTS and CDR2 YDEGEE. The CDR3 has 17 residues. V was clipped by 1 base and J by 8 bases, with 22 bases between them. CDR3 in DNA: TGTGCCAGCAGCTTGAGGTACGGTGGAGGAAACGAAGATGAGCAGTTCTTC. This encodes CASSLRYGGGNEDEQFF.

The V gene is TRBV29-1, the J gene TRBJ2-3; D possibly corresponds to TRBD1 (5 bases). V was pared by 3 bases and J by 4 bases, with 11 bases between. The CDR3 extends over 13 amino acids. Looked up from germline, CDR1 is SQVTM and CDR2 is ANQGSEA. CDR3 in amino acids: CSVDRVEADTQYF. The CDR3 region has the DNA TGCAGCGTTGACAGGGTAGAGGCAGATACGCAGTATTTT.

This chain uses TRBV2 with TRBJ2-1, with TRBD1 matching 9 bases. With V trimmed by 4 bases and J by 7 bases, 5 bases remained unmatched. The length of the CDR3 is 14 residues. Per germline, CDR1 SNHLY and CDR2 FYNNEI. CDR3 residues: CASSGGTGMNEQFF. Written as DNA, the CDR3 is TGTGCCAGCAGTGGGGGGACAGGGATGAATGAGCAGTTCTTC.

The CDR3 DNA sequence: TGTGCCAGTAGGACAACCGGGACAGGGTCAAGGAACACTGAAGCTTTCTTT. The encoded protein is CASRTTGTGSRNTEAFF. The chain links TRBV19 to TRBJ1-1, with 9 bases aligning to TRBD1. The germline V gene has CDR1 LNHDA and CDR2 SQIVND (reference sequence). V dropped 6 bases and J dropped 1; count of bases not matched to a gene: 12. The CDR3 loop spans 17 amino acids.

This rearrangement joins TRBV6-5 to TRBJ2-7; TRBD1 aligns across 7 bases. Looked up from germline, CDR1 is MNHEY and CDR2 is SVGAGI. CDR3 length: 15 residues. V shed 0 bases and J 2 bases; nucleotides not matched to a gene: 4. The CDR3 loop is CASSYSRGLTYEQYF. The DNA of the CDR3 is TGTGCCAGCAGTTACTCTAGGGGGCTTACCTACGAGCAGTACTTC.

The chain links TRBV6-1 to TRBJ2-7; 9 nucleotides align to TRBD1. Trimming at V came to 5 bases and at J to 3 bases, leaving 5 bases not matched to a gene. Germline lookup yields CDR1 MNHNS and CDR2 SASEGT. This CDR3 has 14 amino acids. CDR3 sequence reads: CASSRTGADYEQYF. As DNA, the CDR3 is TGTGCCAGCAGTAGGACAGGGGCCGACTACGAGCAGTACTTC.

V usage is TRBV7-3 and J usage is TRBJ2-3; 7 bases match TRBD1. CDR1 is SGHTA and CDR2 is FQGTGA in the germline V gene. CDR3 length: 15 amino acids. J gave up 1 base and V 4 bases, and 5 bases lay outside the gene matches. The CDR3 DNA reads as TGTGCCAGCAGCTCCCAGGGGGTAGGCACAGATACGCAGTATTTT. This sequence encodes CASSSQGVGTDTQYF.

As DNA, the CDR3 is TGTGCCACCAGCCCGCGAGCAAAGCTTCGAGAGACCCAGTACTTC. Its translation: CATSPRAKLRETQYF. The chain couples TRBV15 to TRBJ2-5; D gene unclear. V was shortened by 5 bases and J by 4 bases, with 17 bases between the two germline ends. This CDR3 contains 15 residues. CDR1 and CDR2 from the germline V gene are LNHNV and YYDKDF (reference sequence).

This clone showed up just once. The CDR3 is CASSLSWSLQETQYF. The CDR3 DNA sequence: TGTGCCAGCAGCTTAAGCTGGAGCCTGCAAGAGACCCAGTACTTC. The V and J genes are TRBV7-2 and TRBJ2-5; no definite D call. The CDR3 consists of 15 residues. CDR1 and CDR2 from the germline V gene are SGHTA and FQGNSA. V dropped 2 bases and J dropped 2 bases, with 12 bases sitting between them.

This clone showed up just a few times. The chain's CDR3 is CASSIGLTMDNEQFF. The CDR3, as DNA: TGTGCCAGTAGTATAGGTCTCACTATGGACAATGAGCAGTTCTTC. The chain has TRBV19 and TRBJ2-1; D is unclear. Per germline, CDR1 LNHDA and CDR2 SQIVND (reference sequence). The CDR3 loop spans 15 amino acids. V lost 1 base, J lost 5 bases, and 12 bases lay in between.

This chain uses TRBV5-4 with TRBJ2-1, with TRBD2 matching 9 bases. The V gene's germline CDR1 is SGHNT and CDR2 YYREEE (reference sequence). The CDR3 has 16 amino acids. Trimming removed 0 bases from V and 7 bases from J; junction bases left unmatched: 8. The chain's CDR3 is CASSLGARGGANEQFF. The CDR3 nucleotides are TGTGCCAGCAGCTTGGGTGCTCGCGGGGGGGCTAATGAGCAGTTCTTC. Drawing the rest from reference TRBV5-4 and TRBJ2-1, the complete variable domain is ETGVTQSPTHLIKTRGQQVTLRCSSQSGHNTVSWYQQALGQGPQFIFQYYREEENGRGNFPPRFSGLQFPNYSSELNVNALELDDSALYLCASSLGARGGANEQFFGPGTRLTVL.

The J gene is TRBJ1-3, the V gene TRBV7-2; no reliable D call. The CDR3 totals 17 residues. V was shortened by 1 base and J by 0 bases, with 13 bases between the two germline ends. Per the germline V gene, CDR1 is SGHTA and CDR2 is FQGNSA. In DNA, the CDR3 is TGTGCCAGCAGCTTAGACGGCGACACTTCCTCTGGAAACACCATATATTTT. The encoded protein is CASSLDGDTSSGNTIYF. Drawing the rest from reference TRBV7-2 and TRBJ1-3, the complete variable domain is GAGVSQSPSNKVTEKGKDVELRCDPISGHTALYWYRQSLGQGLEFLIYFQGNSAPDKSGLPSDRFSAERTGGSVSTLTIQRTQQEDSAVYLCASSLDGDTSSGNTIYFGEGSWLTVV.

This clone showed up just a few times. This chain connects TRBV9 to TRBJ2-7; D is perhaps TRBD1 or TRBD2 (5 bases each). Trimming took 0 bases from V and 1 from J, leaving 5 bases between them. The V gene's germline CDR1 is SGDLS and CDR2 YYNGEE. CDR3 length: 13 amino acids. CDR3 amino acids: CASSVGGSYEQYF. The CDR3 region has the DNA TGTGCCAGCAGCGTAGGGGGGTCCTACGAGCAGTACTTC.

The V call is TRBV5-4, the J call TRBJ2-3, with 10 nucleotides matching TRBD2. CDR1 is SGHNT, CDR2 YYREEE, per germline (reference sequence). Unmatched junction bases numbered 2, after V lost 2 bases and J lost 2 bases. This CDR3 has 15 amino acids. The CDR3 region is CASSFSGGNTDTQYF. The DNA for the CDR3 is TGTGCCAGCAGCTTTAGCGGGGGGAACACAGATACGCAGTATTTT.

The rearrangement joins TRBV6-5 to TRBJ2-7; 8 nucleotides agree with TRBD1. Germline CDR1 is MNHEY and CDR2 is SVGAGI. The CDR3 is made up of 15 amino acids. V gave up 7 bases and J gave up 2 bases; unmatched junction bases: 10. For the CDR3, the DNA is TGTGCCAGCAACCGGGCAGGGGGCAAGGCCTACGAGCAGTACTTC. Translation: CASNRAGGKAYEQYF.